The 11 T cell receptor beta chains in this list originate from one sample, sequenced in a study of blood T cell repertoires in COVID-19. Data came from immunoSEQ multiplex PCR; TCRdb stores just in-frame clones and leaves some out. Here the sample spans roughly 250,000 clones, over 75% being singletons. Material for sequencing was peripheral blood. All receptors derive from a human donor in a cohort sampled during active COVID-19.

The chain has TRBV18 and TRBJ2-1; possibly TRBD1 for D (6 bases). V shed 6 bases and J shed 5 bases, with 14 bases lying between them. The CDR3 extends over 14 amino acids. CDR1 is KGHSH, CDR2 LQKENI, per germline. CDR3 coding DNA: TGTGCCAGCTCTCCATCCAGACAGGACAATGAGCAGTTCTTC. Residues: CASSPSRQDNEQFF.

V usage is TRBV11-2 and J usage is TRBJ2-7; 11 nucleotides align to TRBD2. The CDR3 consists of 16 residues. After removal of 6 bases from V and 0 bases from J, the junction contained 7 bases not matched to a gene. Germline CDR1 is SGHAT and CDR2 is FQNNGV. DNA of the CDR3: TGTGCCAGCAGGCGGGCCGGGACTAGCGGCTCCTACGAGCAGTACTTC. Amino acids: CASRRAGTSGSYEQYF.

The chain joins TRBV18 to TRBJ2-3; 7 bases map to TRBD1. CDR1 and CDR2 (germline): KGHSH, LQKENI. The CDR3 is 16 residues long. Unmatched junction bases numbered 12, after V lost 4 bases and J lost 5 bases. The CDR3 loop is CASSRQRTGAGDTQYF. The CDR3 DNA sequence: TGTGCCAGCTCACGCCAACGAACAGGGGCGGGAGATACGCAGTATTTT. Drawing the rest from reference TRBV18 and TRBJ2-3, the complete variable domain is NAGVMQNPRHLVRRRGQEARLRCSPMKGHSHVYWYRQLPEEGLKFMVYLQKENIIDESGMPKERFSAEFPKEGPSILRIQQVVRGDSAAYFCASSRQRTGAGDTQYFGPGTRLTVL.

CDR3 loop: CASSQDPGQGIDTQYF. DNA of the CDR3: TGTGCCAGCAGCCAGGACCCGGGACAGGGAATAGATACGCAGTATTTT. The rearrangement uses TRBV3-1 (or the pseudogene TRBV3-2) and TRBJ2-3, with 9 bases identical to TRBD1. This CDR3 has 16 residues. Germline V gene sequence: CDR1 LGHDT, CDR2 YNNKEL (reference sequence). V trimming: 3 bases; J trimming: 5 bases; junction bases outside the gene matches: 9.

The chain combines TRBV4-3 with TRBJ2-3; tentatively, D is TRBD1 (6 bases). The V gene lost 0 bases and the J gene lost 1 base, with 11 bases spanning the gap. The CDR3 runs 16 residues. Germline V gene sequence: CDR1 LGHNA, CDR2 YSLEER. The CDR3 DNA is TGCGCCAGCAGCCAAGACAGGACAGCCCGCACAGATACGCAGTATTTT. It yields the protein CASSQDRTARTDTQYF.

The chain uses TRBV9 and TRBJ2-3; TRBD2 agrees at 8 bases. The trim removed 0 bases at V and 3 bases at J, leaving 3 bases unmatched. CDR1 and CDR2 (germline): SGDLS, YYNGEE. CDR3 length equals 15 residues. CDR3 sequence (DNA): TGTGCCAGCAGCGTAGACGGGAGGGCGACAGATACGCAGTATTTT. It yields the protein CASSVDGRATDTQYF.

The chain carries TRBV10-2 and TRBJ2-3; 10 bases line up with TRBD1. Germline V gene lookup returns CDR1 WSHSY and CDR2 SAAADI. Losses at the gene ends were 2 bases for V and 4 bases for J; bases not matched to a gene: 6. The CDR3 loop spans 16 amino acids. In DNA, the CDR3 is TGCGCCAGCAGTGAGCCGACAGGGGGCGCGGCAGATACGCAGTATTTT. It is translated as CASSEPTGGAADTQYF.

The rearrangement uses TRBV10-3 and TRBJ1-2, with D perhaps matching TRBD1 (5 bases). This CDR3 has 14 residues. Germline CDR1 reads ENHRY; CDR2 reads SYGVKD. V shed 2 bases and J shed 4 bases, with 11 bases lying between them. The CDR3 loop is CAISEPTGFYGYTF. DNA of the CDR3: TGTGCCATCAGTGAGCCCACAGGTTTCTATGGCTACACCTTC.

The chain carries TRBV6-1 and TRBJ1-4; D unclear. The V end lost 3 bases, the J end lost 1 base, and 12 bases lay between the germline ends. CDR3 size: 16 residues. Germline CDR1 reads MNHNS; CDR2 reads SASEGT. As DNA, the CDR3 is TGTGCCAGCAGTGAGAATGCGAGGGTAACTAATGAAAAACTGTTTTTT. It codes for CASSENARVTNEKLFF.

This clone appeared once. The rearrangement links TRBV11-2 to TRBJ1-2; 7 bases are shared with TRBD1. Per the germline V gene, CDR1 is SGHAT and CDR2 is FQNNGV. After removal of 7 bases from V and 7 bases from J, the junction contained 15 bases not matched to a gene. This CDR3 comprises 15 residues. CDR3 nucleotides: TGTGCCAGCACCCTTAATTCTGACAGGGTGGGTGGCTACACCTTC. Its protein is CASTLNSDRVGGYTF.

V and J are TRBV6-1 and TRBJ2-7; TRBD1 aligns across 7 bases. Germline CDR1 is MNHNS and CDR2 is SASEGT. The V gene end was trimmed by 3 bases and the J gene end by 3 bases; junction bases not matched to a gene: 8. This CDR3 region has 15 residues. The CDR3 region is CASSDGTAFNYEQYF. The CDR3, as DNA: TGTGCCAGCAGTGATGGGACAGCCTTCAACTACGAGCAGTACTTC.